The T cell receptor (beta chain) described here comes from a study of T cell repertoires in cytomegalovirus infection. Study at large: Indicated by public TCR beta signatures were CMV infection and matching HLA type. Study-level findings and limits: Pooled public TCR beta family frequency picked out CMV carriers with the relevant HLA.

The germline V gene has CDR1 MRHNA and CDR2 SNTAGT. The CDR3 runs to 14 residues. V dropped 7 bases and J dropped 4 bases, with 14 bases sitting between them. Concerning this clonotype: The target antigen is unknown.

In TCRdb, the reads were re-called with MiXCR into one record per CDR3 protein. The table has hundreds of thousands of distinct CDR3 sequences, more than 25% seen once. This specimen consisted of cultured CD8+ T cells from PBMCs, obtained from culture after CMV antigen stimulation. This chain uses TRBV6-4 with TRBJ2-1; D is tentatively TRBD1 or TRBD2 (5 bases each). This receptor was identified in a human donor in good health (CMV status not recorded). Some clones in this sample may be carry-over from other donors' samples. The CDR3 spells CASNGDGRYNEQFF. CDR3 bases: TGTGCCAGCAATGGGGACGGACGATACAATGAGCAGTTCTTC.